This T cell receptor (beta chain) came from a study of tumor-infiltrating lymphocytes in primary liver carcinoma. Out of unsorted whole blood came the blood RNA, and germline DNA was extracted as well. The input was 500 ng total RNA; TCR beta cDNA was made from it with a constant-region primer. Slightly modified ARM-PCR served as the procedure for the TCR beta libraries. These libraries came from three rounds of nested multiplex PCR. MiXCR was run by TCRdb on the multiplex PCR reads, yielding one entry per CDR3 protein. The table includes some 180,000 distinct CDR3 sequences, roughly three fifths detected once. This clonotype was picked up a small number of times. Its antigen is as yet unknown. Findings of the study overall: Researchers did not compare CD4+ and CD8+ repertoires, as samples were bulk unsorted.

The sequence came from a man aged 40-49 years with primary liver carcinoma and hepatitis B virus infection. Sequenced: peripheral blood.

The CDR3 DNA sequence: TGTGCCAGCAGTCCGATAGCGGGCGGTGGCGGGGAGCTGTTTTTT. The encoded protein is CASSPIAGGGGELFF. This chain uses TRBV6-5 with TRBJ2-2; 7 bases agree with TRBD2. There are 15 residues in the CDR3. V was pared by 5 bases and J by 7 bases, with 10 bases of the junction left unmatched. Looked up from germline, CDR1 is MNHEY and CDR2 is SVGAGI.